This T cell receptor (beta chain) comes out of a study of blood T cell repertoires in COVID-19. Study in general: Acute-phase and convalescent COVID-19 samples originated in the United States, Italy and Spain. PBMCs, B-cell-depleted T cells, or T cells provided the cDNA or gDNA that made up the material.

CDR1 and CDR2 (germline): KGHDR, SFDVKD. The CDR3 sequence is 16 residues long. Between the trimmed V and J ends, which lost 4 bases and 6 bases, there was a span of 18 bases. Original handling: Estimation of nucleated cell counts relied on the amplification of reference gene primers. Assay used: immunoSEQ multiplex PCR; TCRdb lists only in-frame clones, some missing. The DNA was the basis for D and trimming; V, J and clone size are from that table. The top ten hold around 13% of the sample, which has roughly 100,000 clones, over 75% seen once. The J gene is TRBJ1-3, the V gene TRBV24-1; perhaps TRBD1 as D (6 bases). Sequenced material: peripheral blood. This clonotype was obtained from a human donor in a cohort sampled during active or convalescent COVID-19. The CDR3 reads CATSDQPDSYENTIYF. The DNA of the CDR3 is TGTGCCACCAGTGACCAACCGGACAGTTACGAAAACACCATATATTTT.